A single sample gave rise to the 27 T cell receptor beta chains below, sequenced in a study of blood T cell repertoires in COVID-19. The assay was immunoSEQ multiplex PCR, and TCRdb's table has in-frame clones only and misses some. The sample carries hundreds of thousands of clones, approximately 90% recorded once. The sequenced sample consisted of peripheral blood. The receptor source for this set is a woman aged 45 to 65 with active or convalescent COVID-19.

The V gene is TRBV27, the J gene TRBJ2-6; D unclear. Germline assignment: CDR1 MNHEY and CDR2 SMNVEV (reference sequence). Trimming removed 3 bases at V and 0 bases at J, with 9 bases between. This CDR3 has 16 amino acids. For the CDR3, the DNA is TGTGCCAGCAGTTTGATCACTAACTCTGGGGCCAACGTCCTGACTTTC. Its translation: CASSLITNSGANVLTF.

The rearrangement links TRBV7-9 to TRBJ1-1; TRBD1 might be the D (6 bases). V lost 0 bases and J 2 bases, leaving 13 bases between the germline ends. Germline loops: CDR1 SEHNR, CDR2 FQNEAQ (reference sequence). CDR3 size: 16 residues. The CDR3: CASSLAGTGSNTEAFF. The DNA for the CDR3 is TGTGCCAGCAGCTTAGCTGGCACAGGGTCAAACACTGAAGCTTTCTTT.

The V and J genes are TRBV10-3 and TRBJ1-3; 8 nucleotides align to TRBD1. The trim removed 7 bases at V and 4 bases at J, leaving 9 bases unmatched. CDR3 length: 15 residues. Germline CDR1 is ENHRY and CDR2 is SYGVKD. This chain's CDR3 is CAIKGQGLSGNTIYF. The DNA for the CDR3 is TGTGCCATCAAAGGACAGGGACTTTCAGGAAACACCATATATTTT.

This clone is a singleton in its sample. For the CDR3, the DNA is TGTGCCTGGAGTTTCTACGGGACTGAGGAGCCCCAGCATTTT. It translates to CAWSFYGTEEPQHF. The V and J genes are TRBV30 and TRBJ1-5, with a possible D match to TRBD1 (5 bases). The germline CDR1 and CDR2 sequences are GTSNPN and SVGIG (reference sequence). Trimming took 2 bases from V and 8 from J, leaving 16 bases between them. The CDR3 has 14 residues. The full variable domain, its missing parts supplied by reference TRBV30 and TRBJ1-5, is SQTIHQWPATLVQPVGSPLSLECTVEGTSNPNLYWYRQAAGRGLQLLFYSVGIGQISSEVPQNLSASRPQDRQFILSSKKLLLSDSGFYLCAWSFYGTEEPQHFGDGTRLSIL.

J is TRBJ1-3 and V is TRBV15; unclear D gene. V lost 4 bases to trimming and J lost 0 bases, with 7 bases between them. This CDR3 is 14 amino acids long. Germline CDR1 is LNHNV and CDR2 is YYDKDF (reference sequence). The CDR3 spells CATSTVYSGNTIYF. The CDR3, as DNA: TGTGCCACCAGCACAGTTTACTCTGGAAACACCATATATTTT.

V usage is TRBV5-1 and J usage is TRBJ1-1, with 8 positions matching TRBD1. Looked up from germline, CDR1 is SGHRS and CDR2 is YFSETQ. The CDR3 is 16 residues long. J was trimmed by 0 bases and V by 1 base; bases with no gene match: 5. Here the CDR3 DNA reads TGCGCCAGCAGCTTGCCACCGGACAGGGTGAACACTGAAGCTTTCTTT. It codes for CASSLPPDRVNTEAFF.

In nucleotides, the CDR3 is TGTGCCAGCAGCCGGGGAGGAGTCATAGATACGCAGTATTTT. This translates into CASSRGGVIDTQYF. This rearrangement joins TRBV7-2 to TRBJ2-3, with D maybe TRBD2 (6 bases). With 5 bases removed from V and 5 bases from J, the gap between germline ends came to 14 bases. The germline CDR1 and CDR2 sequences are SGHTA and FQGNSA. The CDR3 is 14 amino acids.

In this sample, this clone turned up a few times. The chain uses TRBV14 and TRBJ1-4; no firm D call. The CDR3 covers 16 residues. Germline V CDR1 and CDR2: SGHDN, FVKESK. The germline V and J ends were trimmed by 0 bases and 0 bases, with 8 bases remaining between them. CDR3 sequence: CASSQEIGATNEKLFF. The CDR3 DNA sequence: TGTGCCAGCAGCCAAGAGATCGGTGCAACTAATGAAAAACTGTTTTTT.

This clone was detected a few times. The J gene is TRBJ2-7, the V gene TRBV19, with D perhaps TRBD2 (6 bases). Looked up from germline, CDR1 is LNHDA and CDR2 is SQIVND (reference sequence). The CDR3 totals 15 residues. Trimming took 5 bases from V and 5 from J, leaving 19 bases between them. The CDR3 sequence is CASSPRRGVEDEQYF. The CDR3 DNA follows: TGTGCCAGTAGTCCCAGGAGGGGAGTAGAGGACGAGCAGTACTTC.

The rearrangement uses TRBV6-6 and TRBJ2-5; TRBD1 matches 7 bases. Germline V lookup: CDR1 MNHNY, CDR2 SVGAGI (reference sequence). The V gene end was trimmed by 7 bases and the J gene end by 2 bases; junction bases not matched to a gene: 4. The CDR3 contains 13 residues. The CDR3 coding sequence is TGTGCCAGCAACTACAGGGGTCAAGAGACCCAGTACTTC. Residues: CASNYRGQETQYF.

The chain recombines TRBV23-1 with TRBJ1-5; no clear D gene. TRBV23-1 is identified as an open reading frame with a role that is uncertain. The V gene lost 8 bases and the J gene lost 0 bases, with 14 bases spanning the gap. This CDR3 is 15 amino acids long. The CDR3 reads CASREGGLSNQPQHF. The CDR3 DNA reads as TGCGCCAGCCGTGAGGGAGGCCTTAGCAATCAGCCCCAGCATTTT.

The chain links TRBV29-1 to TRBJ1-6, with 10 bases lining up with TRBD1. The V gene end was trimmed by 4 bases and the J gene end by 9 bases; junction bases not matched to a gene: 3. CDR1 is SQVTM and CDR2 is ANQGSEA in the germline V gene. The CDR3 length is 13 residues. This CDR3 is CSVARDRGSPLHF. CDR3 coding DNA: TGCAGCGTTGCTAGGGACAGGGGTTCACCCCTCCACTTT.

This clone was seen a single time. The chain uses TRBV14 and TRBJ2-1, with TRBD1 identical over 8 bases. Germline V gene lookup returns CDR1 SGHDN and CDR2 FVKESK. The CDR3 spans 15 residues. V lost 1 base, J lost 3 bases, and 2 bases stayed unmatched. CDR3: CASSQADRDYNEQFF. For the CDR3, the DNA is TGTGCCAGCAGCCAAGCGGACAGGGACTACAATGAGCAGTTCTTC.

The chain joins TRBV29-1 to TRBJ1-2; D is ambiguous. CDR1 and CDR2 (germline): SQVTM, ANQGSEA. The CDR3 extends over 11 amino acids. Trimming shortened V by 4 bases and J by 4 bases, and 7 bases separated the two germline ends. In DNA form, the CDR3 reads TGCAGCGTTGGGGCGGGCTATGGCTACACCTTC. Protein product: CSVGAGYGYTF.

The chain couples TRBV3-1 (or the pseudogene TRBV3-2) to TRBJ1-4; D remains ambiguous. In germline, CDR1 is LGHDT, CDR2 YNNKEL (reference sequence). V was trimmed by 5 bases and J by 5 bases, leaving 18 bases between them. The CDR3 sequence is 16 residues long. CDR3 protein: CASSLSGAGTNEKLFF. DNA of the CDR3: TGTGCCAGCAGCTTATCGGGAGCCGGAACGAATGAAAAACTGTTTTTT.

The chain combines TRBV7-2 with TRBJ1-4; the D gene is possibly TRBD1 (6 bases). Germline V lookup: CDR1 SGHTA, CDR2 FQGNSA. This CDR3 contains 14 residues. The germline V and J ends were trimmed by 3 bases and 6 bases, with 11 bases remaining between them. The CDR3 DNA reads TGTGCCAGCAGCTTGGGGGGGGCTTATGAAAAACTGTTTTTT. This encodes CASSLGGAYEKLFF.

This rearrangement joins TRBV19 to TRBJ1-4, with D possibly matching TRBD1 (5 bases). Germline-derived CDR1 and CDR2 are LNHDA and SQIVND (reference sequence). Between the trimmed V and J ends, which lost 11 bases and 7 bases, there was a span of 20 bases. This CDR3 contains 14 residues. The CDR3 bases are TGTGCCCTTGGGGGGATTCCACGTGGTGAAAAACTGTTTTTT. Its translation is CALGGIPRGEKLFF.

This clone was observed once. This chain joins TRBV3-1 (or the pseudogene TRBV3-2) and TRBJ2-5, with D perhaps matching TRBD2 (5 bases). From germline, CDR1 is LGHDT and CDR2 YNNKEL (reference sequence). Trimming removed 3 bases at V and 1 base at J, with 9 bases between. This CDR3 comprises 14 residues. The CDR3 region is CASSHGGSQETQYF. The CDR3 coding sequence is TGTGCCAGCAGCCACGGAGGAAGCCAAGAGACCCAGTACTTC.

This clone was detected only a few times. This chain connects TRBV2 to TRBJ2-2; TRBD1 matches at 11 bases. The V and J ends lost 7 bases and 4 bases, in that order; junction bases with no gene match: 2. This CDR3 region has 14 residues. Germline V gives CDR1 SNHLY, CDR2 FYNNEI. CDR3 region: CASTGQGGTGELFF. The CDR3 bases are TGTGCCAGCACGGGACAGGGGGGCACCGGGGAGCTGTTTTTT. Full variable domain (remainder filled in from reference TRBV2 and TRBJ2-2): EPEVTQTPSHQVTQMGQEVILRCVPISNHLYFYWYRQILGQKVEFLVSFYNNEISEKSEIFDDQFSVERPDGSNFTLKIRSTKLEDSAMYFCASTGQGGTGELFFGEGSRLTVL.

The CDR3 bases are TGTGCCACCAGCAGAGGCTGGCAATCCCGGGGAACTGAAGCTTTCTTT. Translating gives CATSRGWQSRGTEAFF. The rearrangement links TRBV15 to TRBJ1-1; no clear D. The V and J ends lost 1 base and 5 bases respectively, with 17 bases between them. Germline values: CDR1 LNHNV, CDR2 YYDKDF (reference sequence). The CDR3 is made up of 16 amino acids.

V is TRBV4-1 and J is TRBJ2-2; tentative D call: TRBD1 (6 bases). Germline-derived CDR1 and CDR2 are MGHRA and YSYEKL. This CDR3 has 18 residues. Between the trimmed V and J ends, which lost 2 bases and 0 bases, there was a span of 16 bases. As DNA, the CDR3 is TGCGCCAGCAGCCAAATGCGGTCAGGGGCCGCGAACACCGGGGAGCTGTTTTTT. Amino acid sequence: CASSQMRSGAANTGELFF.

The chain recombines TRBV7-9 with TRBJ2-7; tentative D call: TRBD1 (5 bases). CDR3 size: 15 residues. With 0 bases removed from V and 2 bases from J, the gap between germline ends came to 11 bases. CDR1 and CDR2 from the germline V gene are SEHNR and FQNEAQ (reference sequence). DNA of the CDR3: TGTGCCAGCAGCTTAGCGGGGCTAGACCCCTACGAGCAGTACTTC. Protein: CASSLAGLDPYEQYF.

This clone was seen a single time. This chain joins TRBV7-9 and TRBJ1-4, with TRBD1 identical over 7 bases. The germline V gene has CDR1 SEHNR and CDR2 FQNEAQ (reference sequence). V dropped 0 bases and J dropped 8; count of bases not matched to a gene: 9. The CDR3 sequence is 16 residues long. The CDR3 coding sequence is TGTGCCAGCAGCTTAGCGCTGACAGGGCCGGACGAAAAACTGTTTTTT. It encodes CASSLALTGPDEKLFF.

The chain joins TRBV4-2 to TRBJ1-5; 8 positions agree with TRBD1. The CDR3 has 17 residues. Trimming removed 1 base from V and 0 bases from J; junction bases left unmatched: 5. CDR1 is LGHNA, CDR2 YNFKEQ, per germline. CDR3 nucleotide sequence: TGTGCCAGCAGCCAAGGCACAGGGGGGTTTAGCAATCAGCCCCAGCATTTT. Its translation: CASSQGTGGFSNQPQHF.

J is TRBJ2-1 and V is TRBV6-6, with 7 bases identical to TRBD1. The trim removed 4 bases at V and 0 bases at J, leaving 6 bases unmatched. The CDR3 is made up of 16 amino acids. Germline V CDR1 and CDR2: MNHNY, SVGAGI (reference sequence). The CDR3 coding sequence is TGTGCCAGCAGTTCAAAGACAGGGAGCTCCTACAATGAGCAGTTCTTC. Protein sequence: CASSSKTGSSYNEQFF.

The chain has TRBV19 and TRBJ2-2; the match to TRBD2 covers 12 bases. Germline CDR1 and CDR2: LNHDA and SQIVND (reference sequence). V shed 5 bases and J 4 bases; nucleotides not matched to a gene: 2. The CDR3 spans 15 residues. Written as DNA, the CDR3 is TGTGCCAGTAGTCCGGGACTAGCGGGCACCGGGGAGCTGTTTTTT. Translating it yields CASSPGLAGTGELFF.

This chain connects TRBV11-2 to TRBJ2-5; no definite D call. The CDR3 runs 14 residues. The V gene's germline CDR1 is SGHAT and CDR2 FQNNGV. Deletions cut 5 bases from V and 5 bases from J, with 15 bases between. This CDR3 reads CASSAPLWRETQYF. In nucleotides, the CDR3 is TGTGCCAGCAGCGCGCCCCTATGGCGGGAGACCCAGTACTTC.